This T cell receptor beta chain was observed in a study of cytotoxic CD8 clonotypes in ibrutinib-treated CLL. The assay was immunoSEQ multiplex PCR, and TCRdb's table has in-frame clones only and misses some. The sample records about 50,000 clones, around 52% being singletons. V lost 5 bases and J lost 2, with 9 bases in between. Germline V CDR1 and CDR2: MNHNS, SASEGT. The CDR3 sequence is 13 residues long. In its sample, this clone was seen a few times. The clonotype originates from a human donor with chronic lymphocytic leukemia. Material: PBMCs, obtained after 24 months of ibrutinib treatment. The chain has TRBV6-1 and TRBJ1-2; D unclear. The CDR3 loop reads CASSWSGNYGYTF. The DNA of the CDR3 is TGTGCCAGCAGTTGGTCGGGAAACTATGGCTACACCTTC.